A single sample is the source of the 10 T cell receptor delta chains below, sequenced in a study of Vδ1+ human thymocytes. These receptors' targets are unknown. Extracted RNA was reverse transcribed into cDNA. Multiplex PCR used pooled V-gene forward primers and a constant-region reverse primer to amplify CDR3s. With CATT, TCRdb re-called clones from the multiplex PCR reads. The data show under 25,000 delta-chain clones, 6.5% to 10% seen once. Study-wide results and caveats: In the thymus, TRG and TRD repertoires looked highly polyclonal with Gaussian CDR3 lengths.

The material sequenced was Vdelta1+ gamma-delta thymocytes from the thymus. Sample subset: FACS-sorted CD3+ TCRalphabeta- TCRVdelta1+ TCRVdelta2- thymocytes. The receptors stem from a child less than two years old who had congenital heart surgery.

Turning to this clone: The junction shows a germline mismatch at one end, possibly a read error. This chain connects TRDV2 to TRDJ1; TRDD3 agrees at 12 bases. Germline values: CDR1 GEAIGNYY, CDR2 EKD. This CDR3 comprises 16 residues. The CDR3, as DNA: TGTGCCTGTGGCACCGGACTGGGGGATACTCCCGATAAACTCATCTTT. Encoded protein: CACGTGLGDTPDKLIF.

The chain couples TRDV1 to TRDJ2, with TRDD3 matching over 9 bases. This CDR3 has 21 amino acids. Trimming removed 3 bases from V and 0 bases from J; junction bases left unmatched: 17. The germline gives CDR1 TSWWSYY, CDR2 QGS. CDR3 bases: TGTGCTCTTGGGGATCTCTCCTACGGGACCTGGGGGATCCCTTTGACAGCACAACTCTTCTTT. Translating gives CALGDLSYGTWGIPLTAQLFF.

This clone was counted between two and nine times. The chain has TRDV1 and TRDJ1, with 9 positions matching TRDD3. After removal of 0 bases from V and 2 bases from J, the junction contained 10 bases not matched to a gene. This CDR3 comprises 18 residues. Germline CDR1 is TSWWSYY and CDR2 is QGS. CDR3 in DNA: TGTGCTCTTGGGGAACTAGGACCAGGGCTGGGGGATACCGATAAACTCATCTTT. As protein: CALGELGPGLGDTDKLIF.

The rearrangement links TRDV1 to TRDJ1; TRDD3 matches 9 bases. Unmatched junction bases numbered 17, after V lost 3 bases and J lost 0 bases. CDR3 size: 20 residues. Germline loops: CDR1 TSWWSYY, CDR2 QGS. The CDR3 reads CALGEPPDPYWGTHTDKLIF. CDR3 in DNA: TGTGCTCTTGGGGAGCCTCCCGATCCTTACTGGGGGACACACACCGATAAACTCATCTTT.

This clone has a handful of counts. The chain employs TRDV1 and TRDJ1; 9 bases line up with TRDD3. Germline CDR1 and CDR2: TSWWSYY and QGS. The CDR3 covers 18 residues. J gave up 2 bases and V 0 bases, and 10 bases lay outside the gene matches. This CDR3 reads CALGELRGIPTDTDKLIF. The CDR3 DNA follows: TGTGCTCTTGGGGAACTCAGGGGGATACCGACTGATACCGATAAACTCATCTTT.

V is TRDV1 and J is TRDJ1; possibly TRDD3 for D (6 bases). The germline V gene has CDR1 TSWWSYY and CDR2 QGS. This CDR3 is 21 amino acids long. V dropped 3 bases and J dropped 0 bases, with 29 bases sitting between them. CDR3 sequence reads: CALGDPNKRLRGNSYTDKLIF. CDR3 DNA sequence: TGTGCTCTTGGGGACCCTAACAAAAGACTACGGGGGAACTCCTACACCGATAAACTCATCTTT.

The chain joins TRDV1 to TRDJ1, with 8 bases that match TRDD2. There are 18 residues in the CDR3. Per germline, CDR1 TSWWSYY and CDR2 QGS. Losses at the gene ends were 5 bases for V and 1 base for J; bases not matched to a gene: 15. The CDR3: CALGIRLPTWGFTDKLIF. The CDR3 DNA reads as TGTGCTCTTGGGATTCGGCTTCCTACGTGGGGGTTCACCGATAAACTCATCTTT.

V is TRDV1 and J is TRDJ1; 12 bases fit TRDD3. Matching the DNA to germline supplied the J gene, which TCRdb does not give. Per germline, CDR1 TSWWSYY and CDR2 QGS. V shed 3 bases, J shed 1 base, and the junction held 21 bases outside the gene matches. This CDR3 has 22 residues. This CDR3 reads CALGDRPPPSPSGGYGTDKLIF. CDR3 in DNA: TGTGCTCTTGGGGACAGGCCTCCTCCCTCCCCGTCTGGGGGATACGGCACCGATAAACTCATCTTT.

As to this clone: With only one base between it and a far larger clone, this is likely a read error. The chain has TRDV2 and TRDJ2; 12 nucleotides align to TRDD3. Since TCRdb gives no J gene, matching the DNA to germline was used here to assign it. Germline V gene lookup returns CDR1 GEAIGNYY and CDR2 EKD. The CDR3 runs 14 residues. CDR3 nucleotides: TGTGCCCGTGACACTGGGGGATACACAGCACAACTCTTCTTT. Its protein product is CARDTGGYTAQLFF.

This clone showed up just a few times. This chain joins TRDV1 and TRDJ1; 11 bases fit TRDD3. V shed 1 base and J 1 base; nucleotides not matched to a gene: 20. The CDR3 covers 22 residues. Looked up from germline, CDR1 is TSWWSYY and CDR2 is QGS. CDR3 residues: CALGEPVPSLYWGIWGTDKLIF. The CDR3 DNA reads TGTGCTCTTGGGGAACCAGTTCCCTCCTTATACTGGGGGATATGGGGCACCGATAAACTCATCTTT.